This entry lists 31 T cell receptor beta chains sequenced from one sample in a study of graft-versus-host responses after intestinal transplantation. Method: immunoSEQ multiplex PCR; TCRdb's copy keeps in-frame clones and lacks some. The table has about 18,000 clones, approximately 80% seen once. Sequenced material: PBMCs, taken 14 days after transplant. The origin of the receptors is a human patient who received an intestinal transplant, so some T cells may come from the graft donor.

Turning to this clone: The same CDR3 arises from other DNA sequences in this sample as well. In DNA form, the CDR3 reads TGTGCCAGCAGTCTCAGGGGGGGGGAGGAGACCCAGTACTTC. Protein product: CASSLRGGEETQYF. The J gene is TRBJ2-5, the V gene TRBV28, with D perhaps given as TRBD1 or TRBD2 (7 bases each). Trimming pared 5 bases from V and 5 bases from J, leaving 15 bases between. The CDR3 consists of 14 residues. The germline gives CDR1 MDHEN, CDR2 SYDVKM. The full variable domain, its missing parts supplied by reference TRBV28 and TRBJ2-5, is DVKVTQSSRYLVKRTGEKVFLECVQDMDHENMFWYRQDPGLGLRLIYFSYDVKMKEKGDIPEGYSVSREKKERFSLILESASTNQTSMYLCASSLRGGEETQYFGPGTRLLVL.

The gene calls are TRBV27 and TRBJ2-3, with 11 bases identical to TRBD2. The CDR3 runs to 14 residues. The V segment lost 7 bases and the J segment 4 bases; nucleotides outside the gene matches: 4. CDR1 is MNHEY and CDR2 is SMNVEV in the germline V gene (reference sequence). The CDR3 protein is CASNSGGAADTQYF. CDR3 sequence (DNA): TGTGCCAGCAATAGCGGGGGGGCCGCAGATACGCAGTATTTT.

The chain employs TRBV28 and TRBJ2-4; tentatively, D is TRBD1 (5 bases). From germline, CDR1 is MDHEN and CDR2 SYDVKM. This CDR3 spans 17 amino acids. Trimming left V 1 base short and J 0 bases short, with 13 bases between. The CDR3 bases are TGTGCCAGCAGTTTATTTCAAGGGGAACTAGCCAAAAACATTCAGTACTTC. Translated, it gives CASSLFQGELAKNIQYF.

This rearrangement joins TRBV6-1 to TRBJ2-3; TRBD2 matches at 11 bases. CDR1 is MNHNS, CDR2 SASEGT, per germline. V gave up 1 base and J gave up 3 bases; unmatched junction bases: 12. CDR3 size: 19 residues. In DNA, the CDR3 is TGTGCCAGCAGTGAAGTAGAAGGTGTAGCGGGAGGGTTGACAGATACGCAGTATTTT. Amino acid sequence: CASSEVEGVAGGLTDTQYF.

J is TRBJ2-5 and V is TRBV5-4, with 10 bases matching TRBD2. With 0 bases clipped from V and 1 base from J, the junction kept 6 bases outside the gene matches. Germline V gene data show CDR1 as SGHNT and CDR2 as YYREEE (reference sequence). The CDR3 spans 17 residues. CDR3: CASSLAVGLAAQETQYF. The CDR3, as DNA: TGTGCCAGCAGCTTGGCCGTCGGACTAGCGGCCCAAGAGACCCAGTACTTC.

The CDR3 reads CASSHIRPANSPLHF. CDR3 nucleotides: TGCGCCAGCAGCCATATAAGGCCGGCGAATTCACCCCTCCACTTT. The J gene is TRBJ1-6, the V gene TRBV4-1; D gene uncertain. The ends were cut back, 3 bases at V and 7 bases at J, with 13 bases in the middle. CDR1 is MGHRA and CDR2 is YSYEKL in the germline V gene. The CDR3 extends over 15 amino acids.

This clone was observed once. Written as DNA, the CDR3 is TGTGCCAGCAGCTTGGGACAGGTCAGGTCCCAGTACTTC. Its translation is CASSLGQVRSQYF. The gene calls are TRBV5-6 and TRBJ2-5; weak D call: TRBD1 (6 bases). The V end was cut by 0 bases, the J end by 9 bases, with 12 bases between. Germline V gene data show CDR1 as SGHDT and CDR2 as YYEEEE. This CDR3 is built from 13 residues.

The chain carries TRBV9 and TRBJ2-5; no definite D call. Germline values: CDR1 SGDLS, CDR2 YYNGEE. The V and J ends lost 3 bases and 4 bases respectively, with 7 bases between them. This CDR3 has 12 residues. DNA of the CDR3: TGTGCCAGCAGCGGGACCGGAGAGACCCAGTACTTC. It translates to CASSGTGETQYF.

This rearrangement joins TRBV4-1 to TRBJ2-7, with 8 nucleotides matching TRBD2. V trimming: 5 bases; J trimming: 0 bases; junction bases outside the gene matches: 9. The CDR3 has 16 amino acids. CDR1 MGHRA and CDR2 YSYEKL come from the germline V gene. In DNA, the CDR3 is TGCGCCAGCAGCTGGGGTAGCGGGGAGAGCTCCTACGAGCAGTACTTC. Its translation: CASSWGSGESSYEQYF.

The J gene is TRBJ2-2, the V gene TRBV4-1; 10 positions agree with TRBD2. Germline values: CDR1 MGHRA, CDR2 YSYEKL. The CDR3 loop spans 18 amino acids. Germline trimming cut 1 base from V and 1 base from J; bases unmatched to any gene: 6. The CDR3 spells CASSQAVIAGGNTGELFF. The DNA for the CDR3 is TGCGCCAGCAGCCAAGCGGTCATAGCGGGAGGGAACACCGGGGAGCTGTTTTTT.

The rearrangement joins TRBV5-1 to TRBJ2-7, with 10 positions matching TRBD2. CDR3 length: 16 amino acids. Germline CDR1 reads SGHRS; CDR2 reads YFSETQ. V lost 0 bases, J lost 3 bases, and 6 bases stayed unmatched. CDR3 region: CASSLDRSSGSYEQYF. The CDR3 coding sequence is TGCGCCAGCAGCTTGGACCGGTCTAGCGGGAGCTACGAGCAGTACTTC. Full variable domain (missing parts from reference TRBV5-1 and TRBJ2-7): KAGVTQTPRYLIKTRGQQVTLSCSPISGHRSVSWYQQTPGQGLQFLFEYFSETQRNKGNFPGRFSGRQFSNSRSEMNVSTLELGDSALYLCASSLDRSSGSYEQYFGPGTRLTVT.

The V and J genes are TRBV13 and TRBJ2-7; D not resolved. The CDR3 has 14 residues. In germline, CDR1 is PRHDT, CDR2 FYEKMQ (reference sequence). Trimming took off 0 bases at V and 3 bases at J, with 9 bases between the two ends. CDR3 amino acids: CASSLGAGHYEQYF. The CDR3 DNA reads TGTGCCAGCAGCTTAGGGGCAGGTCACTACGAGCAGTACTTC.

The chain recombines TRBV7-8 with TRBJ2-1, with D perhaps matching TRBD1 or TRBD2 (5 bases each). The CDR3 totals 16 residues. The V end lost 5 bases, the J end lost 0 bases, and 14 bases lay between the germline ends. Germline CDR1 is SGHVS and CDR2 is FQNEAQ. CDR3 nucleotides: TGTGCCAGCAGCACCCACGGGGCTAGCTCCTACAATGAGCAGTTCTTC. Protein sequence: CASSTHGASSYNEQFF.

This sequence joins TRBV5-4 and TRBJ2-5; a possible D gene is TRBD1 (5 bases). Judging by the DNA end, TRBJ2-7 fits better; the J call may be wrong. Germline V CDR1 and CDR2: SGHNT, YYREEE (reference sequence). This CDR3 has 14 residues. CDR3: CASSSAGFDYEQYF. The CDR3 DNA sequence: TGTGCCAGCAGCTCCGCAGGGTTCGACTACGAGCAGTACTTC.

The rearrangement joins TRBV27 to TRBJ2-1, with TRBD2 as a possible D gene (5 bases). From germline, CDR1 is MNHEY and CDR2 SMNVEV (reference sequence). The CDR3 totals 15 residues. The V and J ends lost 2 bases and 14 bases respectively, with 22 bases between them. The CDR3: CASSLEADLPMSKFF. The CDR3 nucleotides read TGTGCCAGCAGTTTAGAAGCGGACCTTCCAATGAGCAAGTTCTTC.

The chain uses TRBV4-3 and TRBJ2-7; 7 bases are shared with TRBD1. Germline values: CDR1 LGHNA, CDR2 YSLEER. J gave up 5 bases and V 3 bases, and 13 bases lay outside the gene matches. The length of the CDR3 is 16 residues. The CDR3 protein is CASSQEGTAYTDEQYF. The CDR3 nucleotides read TGCGCCAGCAGCCAGGAAGGGACAGCCTATACGGACGAGCAGTACTTC.

The gene calls are TRBV4-1 and TRBJ1-1, with TRBD1 matching 9 bases. The CDR3 is 14 residues long. V was pared by 4 bases and J by 4 bases, with 4 bases of the junction left unmatched. Germline V lookup: CDR1 MGHRA, CDR2 YSYEKL. This CDR3 is CASSLSTGGTEAFF. The CDR3 DNA reads TGCGCCAGCAGCCTTTCGACAGGGGGCACTGAAGCTTTCTTT.

This clone was found once. CDR3 sequence: CASSLTGSGGGETQYF. The CDR3 bases are TGTGCCAGCAGCTTAACGGGTAGCGGGGGCGGAGAGACCCAGTACTTC. The chain uses TRBV7-3 and TRBJ2-5, with TRBD2 identical over 9 bases. The CDR3 consists of 16 residues. The V gene end was trimmed by 0 bases and the J gene end by 4 bases; junction bases not matched to a gene: 6. Germline V lookup: CDR1 SGHTA, CDR2 FQGTGA.

The chain links TRBV6-5 to TRBJ2-1; D ambiguous. This CDR3 spans 14 amino acids. V was cut by 6 bases and J by 5 bases, with 14 bases left in between. From germline, CDR1 is MNHEY and CDR2 SVGAGI. In DNA form, the CDR3 reads TGTGCCAGCAGGACATCCGACACCCACAATGAGCAGTTCTTC. It specifies CASRTSDTHNEQFF.

The chain links TRBV9 to TRBJ1-2, with D hard to call. Between the trimmed V and J ends, which lost 4 bases and 0 bases, there was a span of 10 bases. Per germline, CDR1 SGDLS and CDR2 YYNGEE. CDR3 size: 14 residues. The CDR3 reads CASSPQDTNYGYTF. CDR3 DNA sequence: TGTGCCAGCAGCCCCCAAGATACTAACTATGGCTACACCTTC.

The chain joins TRBV2 to TRBJ2-7; 9 bases match TRBD1. The CDR3 has 17 amino acids. CDR1 is SNHLY and CDR2 is FYNNEI in the germline V gene. Unmatched junction bases numbered 9, after V lost 3 bases and J lost 0 bases. In DNA, the CDR3 is TGTGCCAGCAGTGACCTAAGGACAGGGGCCCCCTCCTACGAGCAGTACTTC. As protein: CASSDLRTGAPSYEQYF.

This clone was seen a handful of times. V gene TRBV27 combines with J gene TRBJ2-3; 11 positions match TRBD1. V lost 3 bases and J lost 1; bases outside the gene matches: 9. This CDR3 is 18 amino acids long. CDR1 and CDR2 (germline): MNHEY, SMNVEV (reference sequence). CDR3 amino acids: CASSFFLSGQGGTDTQYF. The CDR3 nucleotides are TGTGCCAGCAGTTTCTTCCTATCGGGACAGGGGGGCACAGATACGCAGTATTTT.

CDR3 in amino acids: CASCPGTRAYGYTF. The DNA of the CDR3 is TGTGCCAGTTGTCCCGGGACACGCGCCTATGGCTACACCTTC. V and J are TRBV19 and TRBJ1-2, with D maybe TRBD1 (6 bases). Trimming took off 8 bases at V and 4 bases at J, with 17 bases between the two ends. Germline lookup yields CDR1 LNHDA and CDR2 SQIVND (reference sequence). CDR3 length: 14 residues.

This chain links TRBV2 with TRBJ1-6; D is unresolved. Germline assignment: CDR1 SNHLY and CDR2 FYNNEI. CDR3 length: 14 residues. V was cut by 4 bases and J by 1 base, with 5 bases left in between. The CDR3 region is CASSAPSYNSPLHF. The CDR3 DNA reads TGTGCCAGCAGTGCCCCGTCCTATAATTCACCCCTCCACTTT.

V usage is TRBV30 and J usage is TRBJ2-4; D may be TRBD1 (5 bases). The germline CDR1 and CDR2 sequences are GTSNPN and SVGIG (reference sequence). The CDR3 extends over 14 amino acids. V shed 4 bases and J shed 7 bases, with 17 bases lying between them. The CDR3 protein is CAWKGSTEENIQYF. As DNA, the CDR3 is TGTGCCTGGAAGGGCTCGACAGAGGAGAACATTCAGTACTTC.

The chain employs TRBV11-2 and TRBJ1-6; D is undetermined. CDR3 length: 14 amino acids. Germline CDR1 and CDR2: SGHAT and FQNNGV. Trimming stripped 2 bases from V and 10 bases from J, with 12 bases between. CDR3 sequence reads: CASSLYPGYSPLHF. CDR3 DNA sequence: TGTGCCAGCAGCTTATATCCAGGATACTCACCCCTCCACTTT.

This clone occurred a few times. The rearrangement uses TRBV6-1 and TRBJ2-7; 9 bases agree with TRBD1. The CDR3 runs 15 residues. V shed 6 bases and J 3 bases; nucleotides not matched to a gene: 9. Germline-derived CDR1 and CDR2 are MNHNS and SASEGT. The CDR3, as DNA: TGTGCCAGCAGACAGGGGGCGAATCCGTTCTACGAGCAGTACTTC. This gives the protein CASRQGANPFYEQYF.

The gene calls are TRBV19 and TRBJ2-3; TRBD2 matches at 7 bases. Germline CDR1 reads LNHDA; CDR2 reads SQIVND (reference sequence). Germline trimming cut 8 bases from V and 5 bases from J; bases unmatched to any gene: 13. This CDR3 has 15 residues. CDR3: CASSMGGSVGDTQYF. The CDR3 DNA is TGTGCCAGTTCCATGGGGGGGTCCGTAGGAGATACGCAGTATTTT. Full variable domain (missing parts from reference TRBV19 and TRBJ2-3): DGGITQSPKYLFRKEGQNVTLSCEQNLNHDAMYWYRQDPGQGLRLIYYSQIVNDFQKGDIAEGYSVSREKKESFPLTVTSAQKNPTAFYLCASSMGGSVGDTQYFGPGTRLTVL.

This chain uses TRBV11-2 with TRBJ1-2; 8 nucleotides match TRBD1. Germline V gene sequence: CDR1 SGHAT, CDR2 FQNNGV. CDR3 length: 15 residues. V lost 3 bases to trimming and J lost 7 bases; unmatched junction nucleotides: 10. Written as DNA, the CDR3 is TGTGCCAGCAGCTTGGCGGACAGGGATATTGGTGGCTACACCTTC. It is translated as CASSLADRDIGGYTF. The full variable domain, with the rest looked up from reference TRBV11-2 and TRBJ1-2, is EAGVAQSPRYKIIEKRQSVAFWCNPISGHATLYWYQQILGQGPKLLIQFQNNGVVDDSQLPKDRFSAERLKGVDSTLKIQPAKLEDSAVYLCASSLADRDIGGYTFGSGTRLTVV.

The chain combines TRBV9 with TRBJ1-2; 10 nucleotides agree with TRBD1. Germline CDR1 and CDR2: SGDLS and YYNGEE. After removal of 3 bases from V and 3 bases from J, the junction contained 5 bases not matched to a gene. This CDR3 has 15 amino acids. DNA for the CDR3: TGTGCCAGCAGCGGATGGACAGGGGGTGACTATGGCTACACCTTC. It yields the protein CASSGWTGGDYGYTF.

The rearrangement joins TRBV4-1 to TRBJ2-2; the match to TRBD2 covers 12 bases. The V gene end was trimmed by 0 bases and the J gene end by 0 bases; junction bases not matched to a gene: 8. This CDR3 spans 20 amino acids. Germline CDR1 and CDR2: MGHRA and YSYEKL. The CDR3 bases are TGCGCCAGCAGCCAAGAAAGGGGACTAGCGGGCCCCGCGAACACCGGGGAGCTGTTTTTT. Translating gives CASSQERGLAGPANTGELFF.